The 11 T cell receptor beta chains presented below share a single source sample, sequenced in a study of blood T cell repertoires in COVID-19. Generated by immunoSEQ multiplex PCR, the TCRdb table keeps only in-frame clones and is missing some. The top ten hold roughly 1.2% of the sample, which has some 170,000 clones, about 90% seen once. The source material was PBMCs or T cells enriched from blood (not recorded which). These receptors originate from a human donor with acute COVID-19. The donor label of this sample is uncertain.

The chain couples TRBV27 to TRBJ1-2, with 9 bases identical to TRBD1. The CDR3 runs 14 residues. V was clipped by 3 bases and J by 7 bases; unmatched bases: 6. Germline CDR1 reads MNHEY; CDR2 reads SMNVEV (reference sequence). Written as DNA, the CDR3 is TGTGCCAGCAGTTTCCTACAGGGGGCGGCTGGCTACACCTTC. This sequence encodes CASSFLQGAAGYTF.

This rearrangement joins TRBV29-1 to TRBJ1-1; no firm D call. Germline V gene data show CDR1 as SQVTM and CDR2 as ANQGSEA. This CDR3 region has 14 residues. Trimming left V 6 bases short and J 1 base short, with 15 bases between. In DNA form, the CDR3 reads TGCAGCGTCCCTGCCCCCGGTCCGAACACTGAAGCTTTCTTT. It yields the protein CSVPAPGPNTEAFF.

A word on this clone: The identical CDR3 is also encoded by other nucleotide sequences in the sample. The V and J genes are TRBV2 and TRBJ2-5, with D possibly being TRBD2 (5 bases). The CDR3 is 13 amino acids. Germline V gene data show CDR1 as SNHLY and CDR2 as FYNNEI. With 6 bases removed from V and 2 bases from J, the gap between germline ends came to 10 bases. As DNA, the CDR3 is TGTGCCAGCAGCGTCGGGGTACAAGAGACCCAGTACTTC. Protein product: CASSVGVQETQYF.

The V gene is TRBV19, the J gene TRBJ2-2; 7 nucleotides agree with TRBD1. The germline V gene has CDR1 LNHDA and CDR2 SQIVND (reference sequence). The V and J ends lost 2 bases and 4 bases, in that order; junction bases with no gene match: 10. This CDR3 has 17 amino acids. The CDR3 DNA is TGTGCCAGTAGTATACCACCGACAGGGCTTATCACCGGGGAGCTGTTTTTT. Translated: CASSIPPTGLITGELFF.

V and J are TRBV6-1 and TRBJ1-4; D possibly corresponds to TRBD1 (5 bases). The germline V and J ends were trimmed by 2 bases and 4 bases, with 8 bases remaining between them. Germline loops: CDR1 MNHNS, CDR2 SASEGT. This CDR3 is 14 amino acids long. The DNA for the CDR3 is TGTGCCAGCAGTGAAATAAGGGGTAATGAAAAACTGTTTTTT. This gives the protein CASSEIRGNEKLFF.

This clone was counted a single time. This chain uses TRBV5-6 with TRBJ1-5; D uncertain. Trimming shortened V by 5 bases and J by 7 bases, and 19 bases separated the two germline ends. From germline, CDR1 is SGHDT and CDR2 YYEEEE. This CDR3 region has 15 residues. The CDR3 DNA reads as TGTGCCAGCAGTCTCGGGGAAGGTTGGGGACAGCCCCAGCATTTT. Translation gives CASSLGEGWGQPQHF.

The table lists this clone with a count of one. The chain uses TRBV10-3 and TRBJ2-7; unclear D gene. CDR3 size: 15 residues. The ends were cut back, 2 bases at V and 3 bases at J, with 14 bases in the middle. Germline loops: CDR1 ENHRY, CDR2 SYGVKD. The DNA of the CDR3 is TGTGCCATCAGTGAGAAGAGAATACTAAGCTACGAGCAGTACTTC. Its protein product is CAISEKRILSYEQYF.

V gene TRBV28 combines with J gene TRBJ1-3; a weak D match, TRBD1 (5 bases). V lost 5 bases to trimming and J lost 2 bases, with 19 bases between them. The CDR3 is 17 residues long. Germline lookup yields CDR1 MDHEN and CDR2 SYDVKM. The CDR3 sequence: CASSPRSGGGTGNTIYF. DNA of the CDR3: TGTGCCAGCAGTCCGCGATCCGGGGGAGGGACTGGAAACACCATATATTTT.

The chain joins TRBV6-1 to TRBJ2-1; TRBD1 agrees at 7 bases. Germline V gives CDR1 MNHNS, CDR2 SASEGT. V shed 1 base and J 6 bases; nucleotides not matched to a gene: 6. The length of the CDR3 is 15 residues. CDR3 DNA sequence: TGTGCCAGCAGTGAAGATGAGGGACAGCCCAATGAGCAGTTCTTC. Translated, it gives CASSEDEGQPNEQFF.

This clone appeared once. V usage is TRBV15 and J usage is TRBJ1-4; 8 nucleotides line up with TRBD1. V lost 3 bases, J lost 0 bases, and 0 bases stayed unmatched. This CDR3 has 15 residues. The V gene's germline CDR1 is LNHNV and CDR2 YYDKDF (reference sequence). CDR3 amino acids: CATSRTGATNEKLFF. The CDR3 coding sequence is TGTGCCACCAGCAGGACAGGGGCAACTAATGAAAAACTGTTTTTT.

In nucleotides, the CDR3 is TGCGCCAGCAGCCAAGACGGGTCAGATACGCAGTATTTT. Protein product: CASSQDGSDTQYF. The chain links TRBV4-1 to TRBJ2-3; D not certain. The CDR3 covers 13 residues. V was clipped by 0 bases and J by 4 bases, with 5 bases between them. From germline, CDR1 is MGHRA and CDR2 YSYEKL.